This passage covers 5 T cell receptor beta chains from one sample sequenced in a study of T cell responses to AZD1222 COVID-19 vaccine. Data came from immunoSEQ multiplex PCR; TCRdb stores just in-frame clones and leaves some out. Of about 140,000 clones listed, approximately 90% are singletons. The sample here was peripheral blood, taken 28 days after the second AZD1222 dose. These TCRs come from an adult who received the AZD1222 COVID-19 vaccine.

The CDR3 DNA sequence: TGTGCCAGCAGCTCCCGTCTCGACTCAGTCGGGCGAGATGAAAAACTGTTTTTT. Encoded protein: CASSSRLDSVGRDEKLFF. The chain links TRBV11-2 to TRBJ1-4; no firm D call. Germline V gene sequence: CDR1 SGHAT, CDR2 FQNNGV. The V end lost 4 bases, the J end lost 6 bases, and 24 bases lay between the germline ends. The CDR3 extends over 18 amino acids.

V is TRBV30 and J is TRBJ2-5; D is unresolved. Germline V gene data show CDR1 as GTSNPN and CDR2 as SVGIG (reference sequence). This CDR3 comprises 11 residues. V was cut by 2 bases and J by 5 bases, with 6 bases left in between. In DNA, the CDR3 is TGTGCCTGGAGTTTAAGTGAGACCCAGTACTTC. Translating it yields CAWSLSETQYF. Full variable domain (outside the CDR3, taken from reference TRBV30 and TRBJ2-5): SQTIHQWPATLVQPVGSPLSLECTVEGTSNPNLYWYRQAAGRGLQLLFYSVGIGQISSEVPQNLSASRPQDRQFILSSKKLLLSDSGFYLCAWSLSETQYFGPGTRLLVL.

The chain joins TRBV28 to TRBJ1-4; TRBD1 is a possible D gene (5 bases). Between the trimmed V and J ends, which lost 6 bases and 1 base, there was a span of 9 bases. The CDR3 has 14 residues. Germline lookup yields CDR1 MDHEN and CDR2 SYDVKM. The CDR3 DNA sequence: TGTGCCAGCAGATTACAGGAAACTAATGAAAAACTGTTTTTT. Its protein is CASRLQETNEKLFF.

This rearrangement joins TRBV4-3 to TRBJ1-3, with a weak D call TRBD1 (6 bases). The CDR3 loop spans 14 amino acids. Trimming left V 2 bases short and J 4 bases short, with 9 bases between. CDR1 and CDR2 (germline): LGHNA, YSLEER. CDR3 coding DNA: TGCGCCAGCAGCCAATCAGGGGAGGGAAACACCATATATTTT. Amino acids: CASSQSGEGNTIYF.

This clone has a handful of counts. The CDR3 nucleotides are TGCGCCAGCAGCTTGGAGGGGTTGGGGACAGGGCCTAACTATGGCTACACCTTC. This sequence encodes CASSLEGLGTGPNYGYTF. The chain links TRBV5-1 to TRBJ1-2; 9 positions agree with TRBD1. Per germline, CDR1 SGHRS and CDR2 YFSETQ. Trimming took 0 bases from V and 0 from J; bases not matched to a gene: 9. This CDR3 is 18 amino acids long.